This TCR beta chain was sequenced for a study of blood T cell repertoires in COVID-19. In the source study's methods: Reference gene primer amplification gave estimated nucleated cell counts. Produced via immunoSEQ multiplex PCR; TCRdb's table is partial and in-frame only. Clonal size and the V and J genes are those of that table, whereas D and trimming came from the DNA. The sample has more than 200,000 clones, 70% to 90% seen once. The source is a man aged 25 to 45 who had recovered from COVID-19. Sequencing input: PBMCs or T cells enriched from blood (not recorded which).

CDR3 residues: CASSLVPSGSVTGELFF. The CDR3 DNA reads TGTGCCAGCAGCTTGGTACCTAGCGGGAGCGTTACCGGGGAGCTGTTTTTT. This sequence joins TRBV7-2 and TRBJ2-2; 10 bases agree with TRBD2. The germline V gene has CDR1 SGHTA and CDR2 FQGNSA. The ends lost 3 bases at V and 5 bases at J; junction bases unmatched: 9. This CDR3 has 17 amino acids.